This TCR beta chain was observed in a study of molecular identifiers for immune sequencing clone quantification (dated by TCRdb to the late 2010s). Context from the whole study: In a replicate experiment, RNA from about 21,000 or 97,000 naive CD8 T cells was split into five aliquots, four of which were sequenced. CD8 T cells were used in a methods study to benchmark molecular-identifier clustering-based TCR repertoire sequencing (MIDCIRS) and TCR RNA copy counting. Results and caveats for the whole study, not just this receptor: The sizes of highly expanded clones could end up underestimated when identical TCR molecules share a barcode. The naive libraries included spiked-in Jurkat TCR RNA (around nine copies' worth), and this Jurkat TCR RNA is not part of the donor repertoire. In CMV-specific effector cells, clones with more than 20 RNA copies contained over 98% of molecules, whereas in naive cells such clones contained under 1% of molecules. Approximately 3.3 recovered TCR RNA copies per cell were obtained by modeling, versus roughly 10 by digital PCR, implying a capture efficiency of about 30%. When barcode sub-clustering was not used, chimeric consensus sequences inflated TCR diversity, with chimeras reaching as high as 47%. A single cell's worth of spiked-in Jurkat TCR RNA was reported detectable even among around 1 million naive CD8 T cells.

The library was generated by PCR. Sequencing instrument: NextSeq 500. Bulk TCR libraries were prepared as previously described, using TCR primers listed in Table S5. The Qiagen AllPrep DNA/RNA kit was used to purify total RNA. Before any analysis, reads coming from multiple sequencing runs of the same library were combined into one pool. The study's own analysis went as follows. Reads were retained only if the reads had an exact TCR constant sequence, and the retained reads were trimmed to 150 nt and grouped according to their 12-nt molecular barcodes. Reads inside each barcode group were sub-clustered using a 15% Levenshtein threshold, and a quality-weighted consensus sequence was constructed for each RNA molecule. Non-functional sequences were discarded, and so were lower-count sequences lying one edit away from another sequence. Based on a fit of two negative binomial distributions, barcode sub-clusters having less than 20% of the maximum read count were discarded. TCRdb passed the public sequencing reads through fastp at Q25 and MiXCR, retaining productive beta sequences. Each CDR3 protein appears once, grouped with its most common genes and DNA. These V and J calls are TCRdb output, not the study's own analysis. The sample records about half a million distinct CDR3 sequences, roughly 25% of which are singletons. The ten largest clones add up to approximately 0.76% of the sample.

Libraries of naive CD8 T cells were built from anywhere between about 17,000 and 1,000,000 sorted cells, with 10%, 30% or 50% of the purified RNA used. On a BD FACSAria II, naive CD8 T cells were FACS-sorted as CD8+CD4-CCR7+CD45RA+ and collected into RLT Plus buffer. To test detection sensitivity, Jurkat RNA equivalent to roughly eleven TCR copies was spiked into samples of roughly 18,000-1,000,000 naive CD8 T cells. CD8 T cells were enriched with RosetteSep CD8+ T Cell Enrichment Cocktail and Ficoll-Paque, followed by ACK red cell lysis. This clonotype was seen at least ten times. Its recognized antigen is unknown. No quality values exist for individual bases; no much larger clone is one base distant. There are 17 amino acids in the CDR3, from cysteine to phenylalanine inclusive. Of all the DNA, just the CDR3 is kept, 51 bases in frame from base 1. Looking up the germline V gene yields CDR1 MDHEN and CDR2 SYDVKM. Unmatched junction bases come to 6, with V trimmed by 4 bases and J by 0 bases.

The sample taken for sequencing was naive CD8+ T cells from blood, with Jurkat cell RNA spiked in. The cell subset or site label here, explained by the study, means: FACS-sorted CD8+CD4-CCR7+CD45RA+ naive T cells. The clonotype originates from a human donor in good health. Some libraries in this study had Jurkat cell RNA spiked in. The rearrangement combines TRBV28 with TRBJ2-3, with TRBD2 matching 11 junction bases. CDR3 reads: CASSSWTSGSSTDTQYF. The DNA sequence is given as TGTGCCAGCAGTTCCTGGACTAGCGGGTCTAGCACAGATACGCAGTATTTT.